These 15 T cell receptor beta chains were all obtained from the same sample, sequenced in a study of blood T cell repertoires in COVID-19. Repertoires were generated with immunoSEQ multiplex PCR, while TCRdb's copy carries only in-frame clones and drops some. Counted here are 310,000 or so clones, around 86% occurring once; the ten biggest clones make up 1%. The sequenced material came from peripheral blood. The receptors stem from a man aged 50 to 59 with active or convalescent COVID-19.

V gene TRBV5-1 combines with J gene TRBJ1-6; the match to TRBD1 covers 7 bases. This CDR3 is 16 amino acids long. Trimming took 0 bases from V and 10 from J; bases not matched to a gene: 10. The germline gives CDR1 SGHRS, CDR2 YFSETQ. In DNA form, the CDR3 reads TGCGCCAGCAGCTTGGCTAACAGGGGAGTAGGGTCACCCCTCCACTTT. It specifies CASSLANRGVGSPLHF.

The chain joins TRBV28 to TRBJ1-1; maybe TRBD1 (5 bases). This CDR3 region has 14 residues. V was pared by 5 bases and J by 0 bases, with 10 bases between. Looked up from germline, CDR1 is MDHEN and CDR2 is SYDVKM. CDR3 coding DNA: TGTGCCAGCAGTCGGGGGAAGATGAACACTGAAGCTTTCTTT. Translating it yields CASSRGKMNTEAFF.

With regard to this clone: The same CDR3 is also encoded by other DNA sequences in this sample. J is TRBJ1-1 and V is TRBV12-3 or TRBV12-4, with D maybe TRBD1 (6 bases). The CDR3 runs 12 residues. With 6 bases removed from V and 4 bases from J, the gap between germline ends came to 9 bases. In nucleotides, the CDR3 is TGTGCCAGCAGAAGGGGGAGCACTGAAGCTTTCTTT. The encoded protein is CASRRGSTEAFF.

The V and J genes are TRBV6-6 and TRBJ2-7; 9 bases agree with TRBD1. The CDR3 runs 15 residues. Germline CDR1 and CDR2: MNHNY and SVGAGI (reference sequence). V lost 4 bases, J lost 4 bases, and 8 bases stayed unmatched. In DNA form, the CDR3 reads TGTGCCAGCAGTTGGCTACAGGGGGCGGTATACGAGCAGTACTTC. Translation: CASSWLQGAVYEQYF.

V gene TRBV7-9 combines with J gene TRBJ2-1; 9 bases fit TRBD2. V dropped 5 bases and J dropped 9; count of bases not matched to a gene: 20. The CDR3 is made up of 18 amino acids. The germline CDR1 and CDR2 sequences are SEHNR and FQNEAQ (reference sequence). The CDR3 loop is CASSLPRGGGRAVREQFF. The CDR3 region has the DNA TGTGCCAGCAGCCTACCTCGGGGTGGCGGGAGGGCCGTGCGTGAGCAGTTCTTC.

The rearrangement uses TRBV10-3 and TRBJ1-5; 10 bases match TRBD1. The CDR3 is 16 amino acids. CDR1 ENHRY and CDR2 SYGVKD come from the germline V gene. V lost 6 bases, J lost 3 bases, and 8 bases stayed unmatched. The CDR3: CAISHGTGDDNQPQHF. In DNA, the CDR3 is TGTGCCATCAGCCACGGGACAGGGGATGACAATCAGCCCCAGCATTTT.

This rearrangement joins TRBV7-2 to TRBJ1-2; TRBD1 agrees at 7 bases. Trimming cost V 5 bases and J 4 bases; bases outside gene matches: 10. This CDR3 spans 15 amino acids. Germline CDR1 SGHTA, CDR2 FQGNSA. DNA for the CDR3: TGTGCCAGCAGCCAAGCCGACAGGGAAGGCTATGGCTACACCTTC. Protein: CASSQADREGYGYTF.

The rearrangement links TRBV2 to TRBJ2-3; 9 bases are shared with TRBD1. The CDR3 has 16 amino acids. From germline, CDR1 is SNHLY and CDR2 FYNNEI. The V and J ends lost 8 bases and 3 bases, in that order; junction bases with no gene match: 12. Written as DNA, the CDR3 is TGTGCCAGCTCCCCAAGCACAGGGGGCGTTACAGATACGCAGTATTTT. It specifies CASSPSTGGVTDTQYF. The entire variable domain, with the rest obtained from reference TRBV2 and TRBJ2-3, is as follows: EPEVTQTPSHQVTQMGQEVILRCVPISNHLYFYWYRQILGQKVEFLVSFYNNEISEKSEIFDDQFSVERPDGSNFTLKIRSTKLEDSAMYFCASSPSTGGVTDTQYFGPGTRLTVL.

V is TRBV5-1 and J is TRBJ2-2; 9 bases agree with TRBD1. The ends lost 3 bases at V and 6 bases at J; junction bases unmatched: 6. Germline V gene data show CDR1 as SGHRS and CDR2 as YFSETQ. The CDR3 contains 15 residues. In nucleotides, the CDR3 is TGCGCCAGCAGCTCGGGACAGGGCTCGTCCGGGGAGCTGTTTTTT. Translating gives CASSSGQGSSGELFF.

The V gene is TRBV15, the J gene TRBJ2-1, with TRBD2 matching over 9 bases. Unmatched junction bases numbered 12, after V lost 3 bases and J lost 0 bases. The CDR3 is made up of 19 amino acids. Germline V gives CDR1 LNHNV, CDR2 YYDKDF (reference sequence). The CDR3 bases are TGTGCCACCAGCAGGGATTTCCGTAGCGGGGGCTCCTCCTACAATGAGCAGTTCTTC. Its translation: CATSRDFRSGGSSYNEQFF. Full variable domain (remainder filled in from reference TRBV15 and TRBJ2-1): DAMVIQNPRYQVTQFGKPVTLSCSQTLNHNVMYWYQQKSSQAPKLLFHYYDKDFNNEADTPDNFQSRRPNTSFCFLDIRSPGLGDTAMYLCATSRDFRSGGSSYNEQFFGPGTRLTVL.

This clone was found once. The V call is TRBV3-1 (or the pseudogene TRBV3-2), the J call TRBJ1-4; D gene uncertain. The V and J ends lost 8 bases and 6 bases respectively, with 10 bases between them. The CDR3 extends over 12 amino acids. Germline V gene data show CDR1 as LGHDT and CDR2 as YNNKEL (reference sequence). The CDR3 coding sequence is TGTGCCAGCCGCACGGGGTATGAAAAACTGTTTTTT. Translation gives CASRTGYEKLFF.

The rearrangement joins TRBV7-9 to TRBJ1-1; 7 bases are shared with TRBD1. Germline V gene data show CDR1 as SEHNR and CDR2 as FQNEAQ (reference sequence). The CDR3 sequence is 14 residues long. V was pared by 5 bases and J by 2 bases, with 5 bases of the junction left unmatched. The CDR3 sequence: CASSPDRENTEAFF. In DNA, the CDR3 is TGTGCCAGCAGCCCTGACAGGGAAAACACTGAAGCTTTCTTT.

This clone was detected only a few times. The chain is built from TRBV28 and TRBJ1-5, with a possible D match to TRBD1 (6 bases). The germline V gene has CDR1 MDHEN and CDR2 SYDVKM. Trimming removed 2 bases from V and 7 bases from J, with 12 bases in between. The CDR3 runs 14 residues. For the CDR3, the DNA is TGTGCCAGCAGTTTACCGGGGGGCCGACAGCCCCAGCATTTT. It is translated as CASSLPGGRQPQHF.

The chain joins TRBV3-1 (or the pseudogene TRBV3-2) to TRBJ1-4, with a weak D call TRBD1 (6 bases). Germline values: CDR1 LGHDT, CDR2 YNNKEL (reference sequence). V was pared by 1 base and J by 7 bases, with 16 bases between. The CDR3 is 16 amino acids. The CDR3 bases are TGTGCCAGCAGCCAAGGTCCAGGGGTTGTCAGTGAAAAACTGTTTTTT. Translating gives CASSQGPGVVSEKLFF.

The CDR3 bases are TGTGCCAGCAGCTTGCTTGACACTGAAGCTTTCTTT. Its translation: CASSLLDTEAFF. The chain uses TRBV5-6 and TRBJ1-1, with D unresolved. Trimming removed 1 base from V and 3 bases from J, with 4 bases in between. Germline loops: CDR1 SGHDT, CDR2 YYEEEE. There are 12 residues in the CDR3.